Listed below are T cell receptor beta chains from one sample, sequenced in a study of cytomegalovirus exposure and HLA in healthy donors. Libraries were prepared by immunoSEQ multiplex PCR; TCRdb keeps only in-frame clonotypes and omits some of them. In the table there are about 190,000 clones, just under 75% of which are singletons. Sequenced input: PBMCs. Source of these receptors: a man aged 25-45 years in good health and CMV-seropositive. Both conserved end residues are trimmed from each CDR3.

v_call: TRBV7-3
j_call: TRBJ2-5
cdr3_aa: ASSLAPAPGETQY

v_call: TRBV5-5
j_call: TRBJ1-4
cdr3_aa: ASRRTELWEKLF

v_call: TRBV6-6
j_call: TRBJ1-3
cdr3_aa: ASMTGGTAGNTIY

v_call: TRBV4-2
j_call: TRBJ2-5
cdr3_aa: ASSQGQGGETQY

v_call: TRBV7-9
j_call: TRBJ2-2
cdr3_aa: ASSFGAGELF

v_call: TRBV7-9
j_call: TRBJ2-1
cdr3_aa: ASSPTRSSYNEQF

v_call: TRBV7-8
j_call: TRBJ1-4
cdr3_aa: ASSSSRTGSYEKLF

v_call: TRBV9
j_call: TRBJ1-5
cdr3_aa: ASSVGQGGNQPQH

v_call: TRBV2
j_call: TRBJ1-6
cdr3_aa: ASDDRASPLH

v_call: TRBV6-5
j_call: TRBJ1-5
cdr3_aa: ASSYSQTTSNQPQH

v_call: TRBV11-2
j_call: TRBJ2-1
cdr3_aa: ASSLIGTGSF

v_call: TRBV2
j_call: TRBJ2-4
cdr3_aa: ASSDGGNLAKNIQY

v_call: TRBV27
j_call: TRBJ2-7
cdr3_aa: ATSRDYPYEQY

v_call: TRBV13
j_call: TRBJ2-7
cdr3_aa: ASSYSPRTIGHEQY

v_call: TRBV27
j_call: TRBJ2-1
cdr3_aa: ASRPRTSGPNEQF

v_call: TRBV5-6
j_call: TRBJ1-3
cdr3_aa: ASSLGQGVGNTIY

v_call: TRBV2
j_call: TRBJ2-5
cdr3_aa: ASSELLRGAQETQY

v_call: TRBV7-2
j_call: TRBJ2-3
cdr3_aa: ASSLGGGADTQY

v_call: TRBV28
j_call: TRBJ2-7
cdr3_aa: ASREDSFYEQY

v_call: TRBV10-1
j_call: TRBJ1-3
cdr3_aa: ASSDPRQGRRDGNTIY

v_call: TRBV5-4
j_call: TRBJ2-1
cdr3_aa: ASSSRLAGDINEQF

v_call: TRBV19
j_call: TRBJ1-4
cdr3_aa: ASSSREKLF

v_call: TRBV11-1
j_call: TRBJ2-7
cdr3_aa: ASSLGLAGLYEQY

v_call: TRBV7-8
j_call: TRBJ2-5
cdr3_aa: ASSPRLAGIKETQY

v_call: TRBV11-2
j_call: TRBJ2-2
cdr3_aa: ASSFSSSVIHTGELF

v_call: TRBV5-1
j_call: TRBJ2-3
cdr3_aa: ASTYGTGSTDTQY

v_call: TRBV19
j_call: TRBJ2-1
cdr3_aa: ASTRTSGRAFEQF

v_call: TRBV7-8
j_call: TRBJ1-2
cdr3_aa: ASSLAEVYGYT

v_call: TRBV5-8
j_call: TRBJ1-3
cdr3_aa: ASSRRQSSGNTIY

v_call: TRBV5-1
j_call: TRBJ1-2
cdr3_aa: ASSPRTGPNYGYT

v_call: TRBV7-3
j_call: TRBJ1-1
cdr3_aa: ASSFGPNTEAF

v_call: TRBV29-1
j_call: TRBJ2-7
cdr3_aa: SARTSGSYEQY

v_call: TRBV10-3
j_call: TRBJ1-3
cdr3_aa: AISSDRTSGNTIY

v_call: TRBV6-1
j_call: TRBJ1-2
cdr3_aa: ASSENRDGYT

v_call: TRBV5-6
j_call: TRBJ2-7
cdr3_aa: ASSRAHRDEQY

v_call: TRBV5-1
j_call: TRBJ2-2
cdr3_aa: ASRSGRSPGNTGELF

v_call: TRBV27
j_call: TRBJ2-7
cdr3_aa: ASSFYGTGLGEQY

v_call: TRBV9
j_call: TRBJ2-7
cdr3_aa: ASSPTLAGVKYEQY

v_call: TRBV9
j_call: TRBJ2-7
cdr3_aa: ASSVEDNSYEQY

v_call: TRBV5-4
j_call: TRBJ2-1
cdr3_aa: ASSLVGHIYNEQF

v_call: TRBV30
j_call: TRBJ2-1
cdr3_aa: AWRPSGRALRNEQF

v_call: TRBV18
j_call: TRBJ2-6
cdr3_aa: ASSPLGRAISGANVLT

v_call: TRBV27
j_call: TRBJ2-7
cdr3_aa: ASSRQGLAGGWGYHEEQY

v_call: TRBV5-1
j_call: TRBJ2-2
cdr3_aa: ASSLEPRAGELF

v_call: TRBV28
j_call: TRBJ2-5
cdr3_aa: ASSFPGTQY

v_call: TRBV30
j_call: TRBJ2-3
cdr3_aa: AWSVEWAPDTQY

v_call: TRBV6-1
j_call: TRBJ1-6
cdr3_aa: ASSETAGFSPLH

v_call: TRBV10-3
j_call: TRBJ2-7
cdr3_aa: AISERGQGGYEQY

v_call: TRBV5-1
j_call: TRBJ1-4
cdr3_aa: ASSSFYRGPNEKLF

v_call: TRBV9
j_call: TRBJ2-5
cdr3_aa: ASSVASGGETQY

v_call: TRBV18
j_call: TRBJ1-5
cdr3_aa: ASSLSVNQPQH

v_call: TRBV9
j_call: TRBJ1-3
cdr3_aa: ASSVDRGSGNTIY

v_call: TRBV5-1
j_call: TRBJ2-2
cdr3_aa: ASSFLAEITGELF

v_call: TRBV4-3
j_call: TRBJ2-4
cdr3_aa: ASSQDVSGNIQY